This T cell receptor beta chain was identified in a study of shared clonotypes between healthy human individuals. The overall study: Ranging from 18 to 49 in age, donors were a couple of women and three men.

This clone appeared many times. Its antigen is as yet unknown. Adults of Caucasian background living in Nashville, Tennessee made up all donors. The CDR3 has 11 amino acids. Trimming left V 6 bases short and J 4 bases short, with 9 bases between. The germline V gene encodes CDR1 DFQATT and CDR2 SNEGSKA (reference sequence). Study-wide results and limits: Donor scarcity curtailed the genetic and exposure-history diversity represented herein.

DNA input for the unsorted PBMC replicate PCRs was roughly 330 ng, some 29,000 T cell genomes. TCRdb keeps only in-frame clones here, not all; method: immunoSEQ multiplex PCR. This table holds roughly 500,000 clones, approximately 80% found once. Sequencing was done on a sample of PBMCs. This sequence joins TRBV20-1 and TRBJ2-5, with unresolved D. This sequence was found in a middle-aged woman in good health. Some clones in this sample may be carry-over from other donors' samples. The CDR3 is CSAASRETQYF. In DNA form, the CDR3 reads TGCAGTGCCGCCTCGCGAGAGACCCAGTACTTC.